The 29 T cell receptor beta chains reported below all come from one sample, sequenced in a study of cytomegalovirus exposure and HLA in healthy donors. Clones were read by immunoSEQ multiplex PCR, and TCRdb kept only the in-frame ones, dropping some. Of about 53,000 clones listed, roughly 93% are singletons. The sequenced sample was PBMCs. These receptors were taken from a man aged 18 to 35 in good health and CMV-seronegative.

The chain is built from TRBV15 and TRBJ2-4; D possibly corresponds to TRBD1 (5 bases). This CDR3 has 14 residues. The germline V and J ends were trimmed by 0 bases and 8 bases, with 11 bases remaining between them. Germline values: CDR1 LNHNV, CDR2 YYDKDF (reference sequence). The CDR3 DNA is TGTGCCACCAGCAGAGATGGGGCCCTTGACATTCAGTACTTC. It codes for CATSRDGALDIQYF.

V gene TRBV11-2 combines with J gene TRBJ2-7; D is unclear. The germline CDR1 and CDR2 sequences are SGHAT and FQNNGV. This CDR3 is built from 12 residues. V gave up 0 bases and J gave up 7 bases, with 7 bases separating them. The CDR3 coding sequence is TGTGCCAGCAGCTTAGATCTGAGAGAGCAGTACTTC. Translation: CASSLDLREQYF.

The V call is TRBV11-1, the J call TRBJ2-2, with a weak D call TRBD1 (5 bases). Trimming shortened V by 2 bases and J by 5 bases, and 12 bases separated the two germline ends. The CDR3 sequence is 15 residues long. Germline V gives CDR1 SGHAT, CDR2 FQDESV (reference sequence). CDR3 residues: CASSLRGSSTGELFF. In DNA, the CDR3 is TGTGCCAGCAGCTTAAGGGGTTCGAGTACCGGGGAGCTGTTTTTT.

The chain employs TRBV6-5 and TRBJ2-6; 10 nucleotides align to TRBD2. Per the germline V gene, CDR1 is MNHEY and CDR2 is SVGAGI. The CDR3 covers 15 residues. Germline trimming cut 9 bases from V and 0 bases from J; bases unmatched to any gene: 2. CDR3 protein: CASSGRFSGANVLTF. In DNA, the CDR3 is TGTGCCAGTAGCGGGAGGTTCTCTGGGGCCAACGTCCTGACTTTC.

V usage is TRBV6-6 and J usage is TRBJ2-1, with D possibly being TRBD1 (5 bases). V gave up 8 bases and J gave up 9 bases, with 20 bases separating them. There are 14 residues in the CDR3. The V gene's germline CDR1 is MNHNY and CDR2 SVGAGI (reference sequence). The CDR3 DNA follows: TGTGCCAGCGTCGGCACAAGGGGCGCTACTGAGCAGTTCTTC. It is translated as CASVGTRGATEQFF.

V usage is TRBV28 and J usage is TRBJ2-6, with no clear D. CDR3 size: 16 residues. V was trimmed by 7 bases and J by 4 bases, leaving 17 bases between them. Germline lookup yields CDR1 MDHEN and CDR2 SYDVKM. CDR3 protein: CASTPEATSGANVLTF. The CDR3 region has the DNA TGTGCCAGCACCCCAGAAGCGACCTCAGGGGCCAACGTCCTGACTTTC.

CDR3 coding DNA: TGCGCCAGCAGCCAAGTTGGCAGTAGCACAGATACGCAGTATTTT. Protein product: CASSQVGSSTDTQYF. V and J are TRBV4-1 and TRBJ2-3; D gene ambiguous. This CDR3 region has 15 residues. Trimming shortened V by 1 base and J by 0 bases, and 8 bases separated the two germline ends. CDR1 is MGHRA and CDR2 is YSYEKL in the germline V gene.

This chain connects TRBV9 to TRBJ1-2; 7 bases line up with TRBD1. Germline CDR1 reads SGDLS; CDR2 reads YYNGEE. This CDR3 spans 14 amino acids. V was clipped by 0 bases and J by 7 bases; unmatched bases: 6. CDR3 region: CASSVEGGGVGYTF. The CDR3 DNA is TGTGCCAGCAGCGTAGAAGGAGGGGGCGTTGGCTACACCTTC.

The rearrangement joins TRBV18 to TRBJ1-2; unclear D gene. The CDR3 covers 14 residues. In germline, CDR1 is KGHSH, CDR2 LQKENI. Between the trimmed V and J ends, which lost 2 bases and 4 bases, there was a span of 11 bases. CDR3 protein: CASSPERAAYGYTF. The CDR3 nucleotides read TGTGCCAGCTCACCAGAGCGGGCCGCCTATGGCTACACCTTC.

The rearrangement links TRBV2 to TRBJ1-5, with 9 positions matching TRBD1. CDR1 SNHLY and CDR2 FYNNEI come from the germline V gene. V lost 0 bases, J lost 6 bases, and 6 bases stayed unmatched. The CDR3 totals 16 residues. The CDR3, as DNA: TGTGCCAGCAGTGAAGCTGGGACAGGGTATAGTCAGCCCCAGCATTTT. Translated, it gives CASSEAGTGYSQPQHF. Combining the CDR3 with reference TRBV2 and TRBJ1-5 gives the whole variable domain EPEVTQTPSHQVTQMGQEVILRCVPISNHLYFYWYRQILGQKVEFLVSFYNNEISEKSEIFDDQFSVERPDGSNFTLKIRSTKLEDSAMYFCASSEAGTGYSQPQHFGDGTRLSIL.

The V and J genes are TRBV25-1 and TRBJ2-5; 10 bases align to TRBD1. Looked up from germline, CDR1 is MGHDK and CDR2 is SYGVNS. The CDR3 is made up of 17 amino acids. Trimming removed 0 bases from V and 5 bases from J; junction bases left unmatched: 9. Here the CDR3 reads CASSEYPPGTGVETQYF. DNA of the CDR3: TGTGCCAGCAGTGAATATCCCCCCGGGACAGGGGTGGAGACCCAGTACTTC. The full variable domain, with the rest looked up from reference TRBV25-1 and TRBJ2-5, is EADIYQTPRYLVIGTGKKITLECSQTMGHDKMYWYQQDPGMELHLIHYSYGVNSTEKGDLSSESTVSRIRTEHFPLTLESARPSHTSQYLCASSEYPPGTGVETQYFGPGTRLLVL.

The chain has TRBV5-5 and TRBJ2-7; maybe TRBD2 (6 bases). The CDR3 sequence is 14 residues long. The V and J ends lost 2 bases and 2 bases respectively, with 11 bases between them. Germline values: CDR1 SGHKS, CDR2 YYEKEE (reference sequence). In nucleotides, the CDR3 is TGTGCCAGCAGCTTCGGTAGCGGCACCTACGAGCAGTACTTC. This sequence encodes CASSFGSGTYEQYF.

This rearrangement joins TRBV28 to TRBJ2-5; D gene ambiguous. V shed 3 bases and J shed 2 bases, with 13 bases lying between them. The CDR3 has 15 residues. Per the germline V gene, CDR1 is MDHEN and CDR2 is SYDVKM. The CDR3 spells CASSFGTAPQETQYF. The CDR3 DNA follows: TGTGCCAGCAGTTTCGGAACAGCCCCACAAGAGACCCAGTACTTC.

V and J are TRBV7-3 and TRBJ2-7, with a weak D call TRBD2 (5 bases). This CDR3 has 13 residues. V dropped 5 bases and J dropped 5 bases, with 13 bases sitting between them. Germline lookup yields CDR1 SGHTA and CDR2 FQGTGA. The CDR3 protein is CASSPTRSHEQYF. The CDR3 DNA follows: TGTGCCAGCAGCCCAACTAGATCCCACGAGCAGTACTTC.

The genes are TRBV4-1 and TRBJ2-3, with 10 bases matching TRBD2. V lost 1 base to trimming and J lost 4 bases; unmatched junction nucleotides: 5. CDR3 length: 16 amino acids. Germline loops: CDR1 MGHRA, CDR2 YSYEKL. Here the CDR3 DNA reads TGCGCCAGCAGCCAAGTACTAGCGGGAAGCCCAGATACGCAGTATTTT. Amino acids: CASSQVLAGSPDTQYF.

This clone was found once. This chain joins TRBV27 and TRBJ2-7, with a tentative D call TRBD1 (6 bases). V was trimmed by 9 bases and J by 3 bases, leaving 18 bases between them. Germline CDR1 and CDR2: MNHEY and SMNVEV (reference sequence). The CDR3 sequence is 14 residues long. CDR3 loop: CASLPGHGIYEQYF. CDR3 DNA sequence: TGTGCCAGTTTACCGGGACATGGGATCTACGAGCAGTACTTC.

V is TRBV27 and J is TRBJ2-2; D might be TRBD2 (6 bases). The V gene's germline CDR1 is MNHEY and CDR2 SMNVEV (reference sequence). This CDR3 contains 17 residues. The ends were cut back, 3 bases at V and 1 base at J, with 15 bases in the middle. The CDR3 loop reads CASSFRFAGLNTGELFF. The CDR3 DNA is TGTGCCAGCAGTTTCCGTTTTGCGGGACTGAACACCGGGGAGCTGTTTTTT.

V usage is TRBV2 and J usage is TRBJ2-1; D unclear. V lost 1 base to trimming and J lost 10 bases, with 2 bases between them. From germline, CDR1 is SNHLY and CDR2 FYNNEI. This CDR3 is 10 amino acids long. The CDR3 nucleotides read TGTGCCAGCAGTGAAGTAGAGCAGTTCTTC. Translation: CASSEVEQFF.

This clone appeared once. The V gene is TRBV7-8, the J gene TRBJ2-7; D is undetermined. This CDR3 has 14 amino acids. The V end lost 5 bases, the J end lost 0 bases, and 11 bases lay between the germline ends. Per germline, CDR1 SGHVS and CDR2 FQNEAQ. The CDR3, as DNA: TGTGCCAGCAGCCTCACTCAACCCTCCTACGAGCAGTACTTC. Translated, it gives CASSLTQPSYEQYF. Full variable domain (outside the CDR3, taken from reference TRBV7-8 and TRBJ2-7): GAGVSQSPRYKVAKRGQDVALRCDPISGHVSLFWYQQALGQGPEFLTYFQNEAQLDKSGLPSDRFFAERPEGSVSTLKIQRTQQEDSAVYLCASSLTQPSYEQYFGPGTRLTVT.

This clone came up once. The J gene is TRBJ2-7, the V gene TRBV4-1; weak D call: TRBD1 (6 bases). The germline V and J ends were trimmed by 1 base and 3 bases, with 16 bases remaining between them. Germline lookup yields CDR1 MGHRA and CDR2 YSYEKL. The CDR3 totals 16 residues. CDR3 region: CASSQGLGTLNYEQYF. Written as DNA, the CDR3 is TGCGCCAGCAGCCAAGGATTGGGGACACTGAACTACGAGCAGTACTTC.

The genes are TRBV7-7 and TRBJ2-1; no clear D. Germline loops: CDR1 SSHAT, CDR2 FNYEAQ (reference sequence). V lost 1 base and J lost 7, with 8 bases in between. The CDR3 spans 13 residues. For the CDR3, the DNA is TGTGCCAGCAGCTTAGGGCCCCAGAATGAGCAGTTCTTC. Amino acid sequence: CASSLGPQNEQFF.

The rearrangement joins TRBV6-5 to TRBJ2-7, with unresolved D. V was trimmed by 4 bases and J by 3 bases, leaving 13 bases between them. Germline CDR1 is MNHEY and CDR2 is SVGAGI. This CDR3 is built from 14 residues. The CDR3: CASSLSQQYYEQYF. The CDR3, as DNA: TGTGCCAGCAGTTTATCACAGCAATACTACGAGCAGTACTTC.

The gene calls are TRBV7-2 and TRBJ2-1; tentative D call: TRBD2 (6 bases). V was trimmed by 5 bases and J by 9 bases, leaving 14 bases between them. This CDR3 has 13 amino acids. Germline V gene sequence: CDR1 SGHTA, CDR2 FQGNSA. CDR3 residues: CASSPTRRGEQFF. CDR3 DNA sequence: TGTGCCAGCAGCCCCACGCGGAGGGGTGAGCAGTTCTTC.

The rearrangement joins TRBV5-1 to TRBJ2-2, with D unclear. The length of the CDR3 is 13 residues. Trimming left V 6 bases short and J 4 bases short, with 10 bases between. Germline assignment: CDR1 SGHRS and CDR2 YFSETQ. The CDR3 reads CASNPVVTGELFF. The CDR3 nucleotides are TGCGCCAGCAACCCGGTGGTCACCGGGGAGCTGTTTTTT.

V gene TRBV18 combines with J gene TRBJ2-1; tentative D call: TRBD2 (5 bases). The ends were cut back, 6 bases at V and 0 bases at J, with 12 bases in the middle. Germline CDR1 reads KGHSH; CDR2 reads LQKENI. The CDR3 loop spans 15 amino acids. The DNA of the CDR3 is TGTGCCAGCTCGCGGGCGGAGAGCTCCTACAATGAGCAGTTCTTC. This translates into CASSRAESSYNEQFF.

This clone has only one observation. In DNA form, the CDR3 reads TGTGCCAGCAGCCCCCAGGGTAACTACAATGAGCAGTTCTTC. The encoded protein is CASSPQGNYNEQFF. The chain links TRBV7-3 to TRBJ2-1; the D gene is possibly TRBD1 (5 bases). CDR3 length: 14 residues. CDR1 and CDR2 (germline): SGHTA, FQGTGA. Trimming took off 5 bases at V and 3 bases at J, with 11 bases between the two ends.

The chain carries TRBV6-6 and TRBJ1-2; D unresolved. This CDR3 has 13 residues. The germline gives CDR1 MNHNY, CDR2 SVGAGI (reference sequence). Trimming took 5 bases from V and 4 from J, leaving 11 bases between them. The CDR3 DNA reads as TGTGCCAGCAGTGGGAGAAAGACCTATGGCTACACCTTC. Its translation is CASSGRKTYGYTF.

V usage is TRBV5-1 and J usage is TRBJ2-7, with TRBD2 matching over 9 bases. V gave up 4 bases and J gave up 0 bases; unmatched junction bases: 5. CDR3 length: 15 amino acids. Per the germline V gene, CDR1 is SGHRS and CDR2 is YFSETQ. CDR3 sequence (DNA): TGCGCCAGCAGCCCGGGGACTAGCCCCTCCTACGAGCAGTACTTC. This codes for CASSPGTSPSYEQYF. Together with reference TRBV5-1 and TRBJ2-7, the CDR3 gives the full variable domain: KAGVTQTPRYLIKTRGQQVTLSCSPISGHRSVSWYQQTPGQGLQFLFEYFSETQRNKGNFPGRFSGRQFSNSRSEMNVSTLELGDSALYLCASSPGTSPSYEQYFGPGTRLTVT.

J is TRBJ2-7 and V is TRBV12-5; D may be TRBD1 (5 bases). Trimming took off 1 base at V and 7 bases at J, with 14 bases between the two ends. The CDR3 length is 14 residues. Per germline, CDR1 LGHNT and CDR2 FRNRAP. The DNA for the CDR3 is TGTGCTAGTGGTTTGGGGGGCGTATCGAGTGAGCAGTACTTC. It codes for CASGLGGVSSEQYF.